Below, 27 T cell receptor beta chains from the same sample are listed, as sequenced in a study of metastatic and nonmetastatic thyroid tumors. TCRdb re-called the PCR reads with MiXCR. The repertoire has approximately 16,000 clones, roughly a third of them found once; the top ten carry 10% to 15%. All patients were treatment-naive before thyroid surgery. The source material was tumor tissue. The receptors stem from a male donor with papillary thyroid cancer or a benign thyroid nodule (not recorded which). Some clones in this sample may be carry-over from other donors' samples.

This clone was seen many times. Since a much larger clone is just one base distant, this may be a read error. Distinct nucleotide sequences in the sample also encode this CDR3. This chain's CDR3 is CASSAGRGSNQPQHF. The DNA of the CDR3 is TGTGCCAGCAGTGCGGGGCGAGGGAGCAATCAGCCCCAGCATTTT. The rearrangement uses TRBV2 and TRBJ1-5; D possibly corresponds to TRBD1 (5 bases). Trimming cost V 4 bases and J 1 base, with 11 bases left between them. The V gene's germline CDR1 is SNHLY and CDR2 FYNNEI. The CDR3 has 15 amino acids.

This clone is medium-sized. The chain recombines TRBV2 with TRBJ1-5; D perhaps matches TRBD1 (6 bases). Trimming removed 2 bases from V and 7 bases from J, with 9 bases in between. This CDR3 has 13 residues. Germline CDR1 SNHLY, CDR2 FYNNEI. The CDR3: CASSEQGSQPQHF. In nucleotides, the CDR3 is TGTGCCAGCAGTGAACAGGGGAGCCAGCCCCAGCATTTT.

This clone was observed at least ten times. The rearrangement joins TRBV20-1 to TRBJ2-2, with a weak D call TRBD2 (6 bases). The CDR3 is made up of 15 amino acids. CDR1 is DFQATT, CDR2 SNEGSKA, per germline (reference sequence). Trimming removed 1 base from V and 6 bases from J, with 15 bases in between. DNA for the CDR3: TGCAGTGCTAGAGGCCGACTAGGGTTGTCCGGGGAGCTGTTTTTT. It codes for CSARGRLGLSGELFF.

The rearrangement uses TRBV7-3 and TRBJ2-7; 9 positions match TRBD1. CDR3 size: 13 residues. V trimming: 2 bases; J trimming: 6 bases; junction bases outside the gene matches: 2. Per the germline V gene, CDR1 is SGHTA and CDR2 is FQGTGA. DNA of the CDR3: TGTGCCAGCAGCTTAGGGACAGGGCTCGAGCAGTACTTC. Translating gives CASSLGTGLEQYF.

The CDR3 reads CAWMGRDWRGGYTF. For the CDR3, the DNA is TGTGCCTGGATGGGTCGTGACTGGAGGGGCGGCTACACCTTC. The chain has TRBV30 and TRBJ1-2; D is possibly TRBD1 (5 bases). The CDR3 totals 14 residues. Between the trimmed V and J ends, which lost 4 bases and 8 bases, there was a span of 20 bases. The germline CDR1 and CDR2 sequences are GTSNPN and SVGIG (reference sequence).

The chain has TRBV11-2 and TRBJ2-7, with D unresolved. The germline CDR1 and CDR2 sequences are SGHAT and FQNNGV. V was cut by 3 bases and J by 0 bases, with 15 bases left in between. The CDR3 loop spans 16 amino acids. CDR3 DNA sequence: TGTGCCAGCAGCTTTGTCGGCAGTACGGCCTCCTACGAGCAGTACTTC. This sequence encodes CASSFVGSTASYEQYF.

The V and J genes are TRBV20-1 and TRBJ2-5, with D possibly being TRBD1 or TRBD2 (5 bases each). Looked up from germline, CDR1 is DFQATT and CDR2 is SNEGSKA (reference sequence). V was pared by 0 bases and J by 4 bases, with 12 bases between. The CDR3 covers 14 residues. The chain's CDR3 is CSAREGTALETQYF. The CDR3 DNA is TGCAGTGCTAGAGAGGGGACGGCATTAGAGACCCAGTACTTC.

This clone was observed a single time. V is TRBV3-1 and J is TRBJ2-3, with D tentatively TRBD1 or TRBD2 (5 bases each). The CDR3 is made up of 18 amino acids. V was trimmed by 3 bases and J by 3 bases, leaving 22 bases between them. Germline loops: CDR1 LGHDT, CDR2 YNNKEL (reference sequence). The chain's CDR3 is CASSHKRGGGRITDTQYF. The DNA for the CDR3 is TGTGCCAGCAGCCACAAGAGGGGCGGCGGAAGAATAACAGATACGCAGTATTTT.

The rearrangement joins TRBV20-1 to TRBJ2-7; D might be TRBD1 (6 bases). Per the germline V gene, CDR1 is DFQATT and CDR2 is SNEGSKA (reference sequence). Trimming shortened V by 0 bases and J by 1 base, and 13 bases separated the two germline ends. This CDR3 contains 15 residues. The CDR3 loop is CSARDRGIISYEQYF. DNA for the CDR3: TGCAGTGCTAGAGATAGGGGGATTATTTCCTACGAGCAGTACTTC.

The chain combines TRBV6-6 with TRBJ1-1; D is possibly TRBD1 (6 bases). V was pared by 2 bases and J by 3 bases, with 7 bases between. CDR1 and CDR2 from the germline V gene are MNHNY and SVGAGI (reference sequence). The CDR3 extends over 13 amino acids. CDR3 in DNA: TGTGCCAGCAGTTACCCAGGGGACACTGAAGCTTTCTTT. Translated, it gives CASSYPGDTEAFF.

Ten or more counts support this clone. The chain has TRBV12-3 or TRBV12-4 and TRBJ2-2; D might be TRBD1 (5 bases). Trimming took off 3 bases at V and 6 bases at J, with 11 bases between the two ends. CDR3 length: 14 amino acids. For the CDR3, the DNA is TGTGCCAGCAGTTTGCCCAGGGATGCCGGGGAGCTGTTTTTT. Its protein product is CASSLPRDAGELFF.

The chain couples TRBV12-3 or TRBV12-4 to TRBJ2-1; TRBD2 aligns across 7 bases. This CDR3 is 16 amino acids long. The V segment lost 3 bases and the J segment 5 bases; nucleotides outside the gene matches: 10. CDR3 bases: TGTGCCAGCAGTTTGTTTCCGGAGCGGGGAGACAATGAGCAGTTCTTC. Protein product: CASSLFPERGDNEQFF.

The table lists this clone with many counts. J is TRBJ2-1 and V is TRBV6-4; the match to TRBD1 covers 8 bases. After removal of 3 bases from V and 4 bases from J, the junction contained 5 bases not matched to a gene. The germline gives CDR1 MRHNA, CDR2 SNTAGT. The CDR3 runs 15 residues. DNA for the CDR3: TGTGCCAGCAGTGAAGAACAGGGGGGTTACAATGAGCAGTTCTTC. It encodes CASSEEQGGYNEQFF.

This rearrangement joins TRBV6-9 to TRBJ2-3; D may correspond to TRBD1 or TRBD2 (5 bases each). The V end was cut by 2 bases, the J end by 6 bases, with 12 bases between. The CDR3 covers 14 residues. Germline V gives CDR1 MNHGY, CDR2 SVAAGI. CDR3 in amino acids: CASSYRIGGDTQYF. In nucleotides, the CDR3 is TGTGCCAGCAGTTATCGAATTGGGGGTGATACGCAGTATTTT.

In its sample, this clone ranks as medium-sized. The gene calls are TRBV5-1 and TRBJ1-6, with TRBD1 matching over 10 bases. V was pared by 4 bases and J by 10 bases, with 8 bases of the junction left unmatched. CDR3 length equals 15 residues. Germline CDR1 reads SGHRS; CDR2 reads YFSETQ. CDR3 region: CASSPATGGVSPLHF. CDR3 DNA sequence: TGCGCCAGCAGCCCGGCGACAGGGGGCGTCTCACCCCTCCACTTT.

The V and J genes are TRBV20-1 and TRBJ2-7, with D unclear. Germline CDR1 is DFQATT and CDR2 is SNEGSKA (reference sequence). This CDR3 has 13 residues. The V end lost 1 base, the J end lost 3 bases, and 10 bases lay between the germline ends. CDR3 protein: CSARVPLGYEQYF. CDR3 coding DNA: TGCAGTGCTAGAGTCCCCTTGGGCTACGAGCAGTACTTC.

This clone has just a few counts. The CDR3 bases are TGTGCCAGCAACACACAGGGGATCGACACTGAAGCTTTCTTT. It specifies CASNTQGIDTEAFF. The chain uses TRBV6-1 and TRBJ1-1, with 7 bases matching TRBD1. The germline V gene encodes CDR1 MNHNS and CDR2 SASEGT. Trimming at V came to 7 bases and at J to 3 bases, leaving 8 bases not matched to a gene. There are 14 residues in the CDR3.

The chain recombines TRBV6-1 with TRBJ1-1; D possibly corresponds to TRBD1 (6 bases). Looked up from germline, CDR1 is MNHNS and CDR2 is SASEGT. The CDR3 covers 14 residues. Deletions cut 8 bases from V and 2 bases from J, with 15 bases between. The CDR3, as DNA: TGTGCCAGCCGCCTCGGGGGCGGCAACACTGAAGCTTTCTTT. It encodes CASRLGGGNTEAFF.

This clone was counted a few times. The chain carries TRBV7-9 and TRBJ2-7, with D possibly matching TRBD1 (6 bases). The CDR3 runs 12 residues. Germline lookup yields CDR1 SEHNR and CDR2 FQNEAQ (reference sequence). Trimming shortened V by 1 base and J by 6 bases, and 7 bases separated the two germline ends. This chain's CDR3 is CASSLGQAEQYF. CDR3 DNA: TGTGCCAGCAGCTTAGGACAGGCCGAGCAGTACTTC.

In its sample, this clone is medium-sized. The chain couples TRBV9 to TRBJ2-2, with no clear D. V was trimmed by 1 base and J by 4 bases, leaving 17 bases between them. Germline V gene data show CDR1 as SGDLS and CDR2 as YYNGEE. The CDR3 length is 17 residues. This chain's CDR3 is CASSVSLSARLTGELFF. The CDR3 DNA sequence: TGTGCCAGCAGCGTAAGCTTAAGCGCCCGTCTCACCGGGGAGCTGTTTTTT.

The sample holds a few counts of this clone. This chain connects TRBV6-6 to TRBJ2-7; D may be TRBD1 (6 bases). CDR3 length: 14 residues. V dropped 2 bases and J dropped 1 base, with 9 bases sitting between them. Germline CDR1 and CDR2: MNHNY and SVGAGI (reference sequence). The CDR3 protein is CASSYRTGSYEQYF. The CDR3 region has the DNA TGTGCCAGCAGTTACCGTACAGGGTCCTACGAGCAGTACTTC.

This clone was found many times. The identical CDR3 is also encoded by other nucleotide sequences in the sample. The chain links TRBV6-2 or TRBV6-3 to TRBJ1-1; D is possibly TRBD1 (6 bases). Trimming took off 6 bases at V and 3 bases at J, with 20 bases between the two ends. Germline values: CDR1 MNHEY, CDR2 SVGEGT. The CDR3 has 16 amino acids. The CDR3 loop is CASRWRGGGTYTEAFF. CDR3 DNA sequence: TGTGCCAGCAGATGGAGGGGGGGAGGAACGTACACTGAAGCTTTCTTT.

This clone was observed many times. A much larger clonotype is one base distant, so this may be a read error. Other DNA sequences within the sample encode an identical CDR3. This CDR3 is CSALRVAKNIQYF. In DNA, the CDR3 is TGCAGTGCCCTGAGGGTAGCCAAAAACATCCAGTACTTC. J is TRBJ2-4 and V is TRBV20-1, with D tentatively TRBD2 (5 bases). The CDR3 length is 13 residues. The V gene's germline CDR1 is DFQATT and CDR2 SNEGSKA (reference sequence).

Only a few counts were recorded for this clone. V and J are TRBV28 and TRBJ2-7, with D possibly TRBD1 on 6 matching bases. The CDR3 is 14 amino acids. V lost 11 bases and J lost 2, with 19 bases in between. CDR1 MDHEN and CDR2 SYDVKM come from the germline V gene. The CDR3 nucleotides are TGTGCCGCCCCCCGGCCAGGGGTCCCCTACGAGCAGTACTTC. Translation: CAAPRPGVPYEQYF.

This clone was observed a few times. The chain employs TRBV6-1 and TRBJ1-5, with D uncertain. CDR1 is MNHNS and CDR2 is SASEGT in the germline V gene. V lost 7 bases and J 4 bases, leaving 23 bases between the germline ends. This CDR3 region has 17 residues. The CDR3 DNA reads TGTGCCAGCATCCCTAGCCCCGACCAAAGGCGAAATCAGCCCCAGCATTTT. This codes for CASIPSPDQRRNQPQHF.

V and J are TRBV9 and TRBJ2-1; 7 bases match TRBD1. J gave up 10 bases and V 0 bases, and 7 bases lay outside the gene matches. CDR1 SGDLS and CDR2 YYNGEE come from the germline V gene. The CDR3 sequence is 14 residues long. The CDR3 region is CASSVDQTGNEQFF. The CDR3, as DNA: TGTGCCAGCAGCGTAGACCAGACAGGGAACGAGCAGTTCTTC.

V and J are TRBV19 and TRBJ1-2; D gene unclear. Looked up from germline, CDR1 is LNHDA and CDR2 is SQIVND (reference sequence). The ends were cut back, 5 bases at V and 8 bases at J, with 15 bases in the middle. The CDR3 consists of 13 residues. The CDR3 nucleotides are TGTGCCAGTAGTCCCCCAGGTCCCCTCGGCTACACCTTC. Translated, it gives CASSPPGPLGYTF. The whole variable domain, remainder taken from reference TRBV19 and TRBJ1-2, is DGGITQSPKYLFRKEGQNVTLSCEQNLNHDAMYWYRQDPGQGLRLIYYSQIVNDFQKGDIAEGYSVSREKKESFPLTVTSAQKNPTAFYLCASSPPGPLGYTFGSGTRLTVV.